These 23 T cell receptor beta chains originate from one sample sequenced in a study of blood T cell repertoires in COVID-19. Clones were read by immunoSEQ multiplex PCR, and TCRdb kept only the in-frame ones, dropping some. The sample includes 250,000 to 350,000 clones, roughly 86% of them seen just once. The sequencing sample was made of PBMCs or T cells enriched from blood (not recorded which). Every receptor here comes from a woman aged 45-60 years who had been exposed to COVID-19.

This sequence joins TRBV23-1 and TRBJ2-6; D is ambiguous. TRBV23-1 counts as an open reading frame of uncertain function. V was pared by 0 bases and J by 7 bases, with 13 bases between. CDR3 length: 16 residues. The CDR3 here is CASSQSPPVIANVLTF. The CDR3 nucleotides are TGCGCCAGCAGTCAATCCCCGCCGGTAATCGCCAACGTCCTGACTTTC.

This clone was recorded once. At one end the junction does not follow the germline gene, possibly because of a read error. V usage is TRBV4-1 and J usage is TRBJ1-3; perhaps TRBD1 as D (6 bases). This CDR3 comprises 16 residues. Germline loops: CDR1 MGHRA, CDR2 YSYEKL. The DNA of the CDR3 is TGCGCCAGCCGCCAGGAGCCAGGGGCCTCTGGAAACACCATATATTTT. It encodes CASRQEPGASGNTIYF.

The J gene is TRBJ1-1, the V gene TRBV5-6; D is unclear. The V end was cut by 6 bases, the J end by 4 bases, with 16 bases between. Germline V gene data show CDR1 as SGHDT and CDR2 as YYEEEE. The CDR3 consists of 14 residues. The CDR3 region is CASTETPMGTEAFF. The DNA for the CDR3 is TGTGCCAGCACCGAGACACCAATGGGCACTGAAGCTTTCTTT.

The V gene is TRBV27, the J gene TRBJ2-7; 8 bases align to TRBD1. The CDR3 consists of 15 residues. V was pared by 3 bases and J by 3 bases, with 7 bases of the junction left unmatched. Germline V gives CDR1 MNHEY, CDR2 SMNVEV (reference sequence). The CDR3 DNA sequence: TGTGCCAGCAGTTTCTCCCGACAGGGGAGCTACGAGCAGTACTTC. It encodes CASSFSRQGSYEQYF.

This chain connects TRBV5-1 to TRBJ2-1; D ambiguous. The ends were cut back, 0 bases at V and 8 bases at J, with 9 bases in the middle. The CDR3 runs to 13 residues. Germline CDR1 and CDR2: SGHRS and YFSETQ. CDR3 amino acids: CASSLGRFDEQFF. For the CDR3, the DNA is TGCGCCAGCAGCTTGGGCAGGTTCGATGAGCAGTTCTTC.

The V gene is TRBV27, the J gene TRBJ2-7, with 12 bases identical to TRBD2. This CDR3 contains 19 residues. V was pared by 1 base and J by 4 bases, with 14 bases of the junction left unmatched. Germline CDR1 is MNHEY and CDR2 is SMNVEV (reference sequence). CDR3 region: CASSLLSSGGAFPQYEQYF. The CDR3 DNA follows: TGTGCCAGCAGTTTATTATCTAGCGGGGGGGCTTTTCCACAGTACGAGCAGTACTTC.

The CDR3 region has the DNA TGTGCCAGCAGCTTAGTGGTCGGGGGGGCCAATGAGCAGTTCTTC. Protein: CASSLVVGGANEQFF. This chain connects TRBV7-2 to TRBJ2-1; 8 positions match TRBD2. CDR1 and CDR2 from the germline V gene are SGHTA and FQGNSA. J lost 6 bases, V lost 1 base, and 5 bases had no gene match. The CDR3 spans 15 residues. The full variable domain, its missing parts supplied by reference TRBV7-2 and TRBJ2-1, is GAGVSQSPSNKVTEKGKDVELRCDPISGHTALYWYRQSLGQGLEFLIYFQGNSAPDKSGLPSDRFSAERTGGSVSTLTIQRTQQEDSAVYLCASSLVVGGANEQFFGPGTRLTVL.

V is TRBV25-1 and J is TRBJ1-2; 12 bases are shared with TRBD1. The CDR3 has 16 residues. Germline trimming cut 3 bases from V and 6 bases from J; bases unmatched to any gene: 8. The germline V gene has CDR1 MGHDK and CDR2 SYGVNS. The CDR3 sequence is CASSEAGTGGWHGYTF. Written as DNA, the CDR3 is TGTGCCAGCAGTGAGGCCGGGACAGGGGGCTGGCATGGCTACACCTTC.

This chain connects TRBV5-5 to TRBJ2-4; 7 nucleotides align to TRBD1. The CDR3 is 17 amino acids. Germline assignment: CDR1 SGHKS and CDR2 YYEKEE (reference sequence). Germline trimming cut 4 bases from V and 3 bases from J; bases unmatched to any gene: 13. CDR3 nucleotides: TGTGCCAGCAGCCCACCCGACAGGGAGCAAGGCAAAAACATTCAGTACTTC. It yields the protein CASSPPDREQGKNIQYF.

This clone was counted only a few times. The CDR3 loop reads CASSISDRLNGYTF. The DNA of the CDR3 is TGTGCCAGCAGTATATCGGACAGGTTGAATGGCTACACCTTC. The chain joins TRBV28 to TRBJ1-2; 7 nucleotides agree with TRBD1. CDR1 MDHEN and CDR2 SYDVKM come from the germline V gene. The CDR3 consists of 14 residues. V shed 5 bases, J shed 6 bases, and the junction held 9 bases outside the gene matches.

The chain employs TRBV19 and TRBJ1-5; no reliable D call. The germline CDR1 and CDR2 sequences are LNHDA and SQIVND (reference sequence). This CDR3 region has 15 residues. The germline V and J ends were trimmed by 3 bases and 0 bases, with 9 bases remaining between them. The chain's CDR3 is CASSMVQDSNQPQHF. In DNA form, the CDR3 reads TGTGCCAGTAGTATGGTCCAGGATAGCAATCAGCCCCAGCATTTT.

The chain is built from TRBV4-1 and TRBJ2-6, with a tentative D call TRBD1 (5 bases). The CDR3 extends over 19 amino acids. Germline values: CDR1 MGHRA, CDR2 YSYEKL. Trimming shortened V by 2 bases and J by 2 bases, and 19 bases separated the two germline ends. CDR3 sequence reads: CASSQLLGQGPPGANVLTF. The CDR3 DNA reads as TGCGCCAGCAGCCAACTTCTTGGACAAGGCCCCCCTGGGGCCAACGTCCTGACTTTC.

V usage is TRBV15 and J usage is TRBJ1-5; no firm D call. V lost 1 base to trimming and J lost 4 bases, with 8 bases between them. The CDR3 extends over 14 amino acids. Germline CDR1 is LNHNV and CDR2 is YYDKDF (reference sequence). CDR3 region: CATSRAQRNQPQHF. The CDR3 bases are TGTGCCACCAGCAGAGCCCAGAGGAATCAGCCCCAGCATTTT.

This clone was seen a single time. The identical CDR3 is also encoded by other nucleotide sequences in the sample. J is TRBJ1-2 and V is TRBV3-1 (or the pseudogene TRBV3-2), with TRBD1 matching 7 bases. Trimming removed 4 bases from V and 8 bases from J; junction bases left unmatched: 4. The germline CDR1 and CDR2 sequences are LGHDT and YNNKEL (reference sequence). CDR3 length equals 12 residues. DNA for the CDR3: TGTGCCAGCAGCCGACAGGGATCCGGCTACACCTTC. Translation gives CASSRQGSGYTF.

V gene TRBV6-5 combines with J gene TRBJ1-1; D might be TRBD1 (5 bases). Germline V CDR1 and CDR2: MNHEY, SVGAGI. Between the trimmed V and J ends, which lost 5 bases and 4 bases, there was a span of 11 bases. The CDR3 spans 13 residues. CDR3 sequence reads: CASSQGMGTEAFF. CDR3 DNA sequence: TGTGCCAGCAGTCAGGGAATGGGCACTGAAGCTTTCTTT.

This clone showed up just once. The chain has TRBV3-1 (or the pseudogene TRBV3-2) and TRBJ2-5; tentatively, D is TRBD2 (5 bases). Germline lookup yields CDR1 LGHDT and CDR2 YNNKEL (reference sequence). The ends were cut back, 4 bases at V and 5 bases at J, with 14 bases in the middle. CDR3 size: 14 residues. The CDR3, as DNA: TGTGCCAGCAGCCGTTCCGGCCGGGGTGAGACCCAGTACTTC. Translated, it gives CASSRSGRGETQYF.

The chain is built from TRBV5-1 and TRBJ1-1; D unclear. The germline CDR1 and CDR2 sequences are SGHRS and YFSETQ. The CDR3 is 16 residues long. With 0 bases removed from V and 1 base from J, the gap between germline ends came to 13 bases. CDR3: CASSLEAGRGNTEAFF. CDR3 DNA: TGCGCCAGCAGCTTGGAGGCGGGTCGGGGGAACACTGAAGCTTTCTTT.

The chain links TRBV5-6 to TRBJ2-7; tentatively, D is TRBD1 (6 bases). The CDR3 consists of 14 residues. Germline-derived CDR1 and CDR2 are SGHDT and YYEEEE. The germline V and J ends were trimmed by 2 bases and 3 bases, with 12 bases remaining between them. CDR3 residues: CASSLRGGGYEQYF. The CDR3 coding sequence is TGTGCCAGCAGCTTAAGAGGGGGTGGCTACGAGCAGTACTTC.

The rearrangement joins TRBV10-3 to TRBJ1-1; a weak D match, TRBD1 (6 bases). The germline CDR1 and CDR2 sequences are ENHRY and SYGVKD. The V end lost 6 bases, the J end lost 3 bases, and 11 bases lay between the germline ends. The CDR3 extends over 13 amino acids. This chain's CDR3 is CAISKGGDTEAFF. CDR3 in DNA: TGTGCCATCAGCAAGGGGGGGGACACTGAAGCTTTCTTT.

The genes are TRBV5-5 and TRBJ1-4; D unresolved. Per germline, CDR1 SGHKS and CDR2 YYEKEE (reference sequence). CDR3 length: 12 residues. V was pared by 1 base and J by 6 bases, with 4 bases between. The CDR3 protein is CASSLTDEKLFF. CDR3 coding DNA: TGTGCCAGCAGCTTGACAGATGAAAAACTGTTTTTT.

This sequence joins TRBV29-1 and TRBJ2-1; 8 nucleotides line up with TRBD2. CDR1 is SQVTM, CDR2 ANQGSEA, per germline. This CDR3 has 17 residues. Losses at the gene ends were 5 bases for V and 0 bases for J; bases not matched to a gene: 12. CDR3 loop: CSVYLLGGALSYNEQFF. The CDR3 region has the DNA TGCAGCGTTTACCTACTCGGGGGGGCACTCTCCTACAATGAGCAGTTCTTC.

The chain combines TRBV28 with TRBJ2-6; D uncertain. The CDR3 consists of 15 residues. V gave up 2 bases and J gave up 0 bases, with 5 bases separating them. The germline V gene has CDR1 MDHEN and CDR2 SYDVKM. CDR3 amino acids: CASSLINSGANVLTF. The CDR3 nucleotides are TGTGCCAGCAGTTTAATTAACTCTGGGGCCAACGTCCTGACTTTC.

The rearrangement joins TRBV5-1 to TRBJ2-7; D is perhaps TRBD1 (5 bases). Trimming took off 7 bases at V and 4 bases at J, with 15 bases between the two ends. The germline V gene has CDR1 SGHRS and CDR2 YFSETQ. The CDR3 is made up of 13 amino acids. DNA for the CDR3: TGCGCCAGCTCCTCGGACATGATGTACGAGCAGTACTTC. It codes for CASSSDMMYEQYF.